This TCR beta chain was sequenced for a study of T cell responses to AZD1222 COVID-19 vaccine. Study-level information: Both about-4-week and about-12-week second-dose recipients were combined.

Note on this clone: Antigen: not known.

Clones were sequenced by immunoSEQ multiplex PCR, and TCRdb holds only the in-frame ones, with some missing. The sample records tens of thousands of clones, about 88% being singletons. Study-level points and caveats: There were vaccine-associated CD4 TCRs across spike, dominant at 160-218 and 743-854. Most donors were white British and more were female, and clonal diversity was possibly underestimated. The peak T cell response came first, and repertoires were sampled only after it.

The CDR3 is made up of 13 amino acids. V lost 2 bases and J 8 bases, leaving 12 bases between the germline ends. Germline lookup yields CDR1 ENHRY and CDR2 SYGVKD. The source was peripheral blood, collected on day 0 of AZD1222 vaccination. The receptor's source is an adult in good health. The chain links TRBV10-3 to TRBJ1-2; D call uncertain. The CDR3 DNA is TGTGCCATCAGTGAGATCGGCGGTAGGGGCTACACCTTC. It translates to CAISEIGGRGYTF.